This entry is about one T cell receptor (beta chain). Researchers made TCR beta libraries by using iRepertoire HTBI primers and running Arm-PCR on CDR3 regions. In the authors' workflow: Sample data revealed about 62 TRBV and 14 TRBJ segments. TCRdb ran MiXCR on the multiplex PCR reads and lists one entry per CDR3 protein. These V and J calls are TCRdb output, not the study's own analysis. Of 350,000 to 450,000 distinct CDR3 sequences in the sample, 15% were seen once. Time point specified: newly diagnosed GD, antithyroid drugs for less than 3 months. After RNA was extracted from PBMCs, the TCR library was made from it. The sample originates from a study of regulatory T cells in long-lasting Graves disease. The same sample was also used in a study of T cells in Graves' hyperthyroidism and ophthalmopathy.

Material: peripheral blood mononuclear cells (PBMCs), obtained at new diagnosis, from a patient treated with antithyroid drugs. The TCR originated in a woman in her thirties or forties with Graves disease.

The CDR3 is CATSRDQGEGGETQYF. For the CDR3, the DNA is TGTGCCACCAGCAGAGATCAGGGGGAAGGAGGAGAGACCCAGTACTTC. The chain carries TRBV15 and TRBJ2-5; TRBD1 matches at 7 bases. Germline CDR1 and CDR2: LNHNV and YYDKDF (reference sequence). This CDR3 contains 16 residues. J gave up 4 bases and V 0 bases, and 8 bases lay outside the gene matches.